One sample yielded the 18 T cell receptor beta chains listed below, sequenced in a study of blood T cell repertoires in COVID-19. Sequencing used immunoSEQ multiplex PCR; TCRdb keeps in-frame clones, though not all of them. This sample has roughly 150,000 clones, with 70% to 80% found just once. The sequencing sample was made of peripheral blood. Source of these receptors: a man aged 60 to 69 who had recovered from COVID-19.

J is TRBJ1-1 and V is TRBV6-1, with 7 bases aligning to TRBD1. The junction had 9 bases not matched to a gene; V was cut back by 4 bases and J by 1 base. Germline-derived CDR1 and CDR2 are MNHNS and SASEGT. The CDR3 is made up of 16 amino acids. CDR3 nucleotides: TGTGCCAGCAGTGTACCACAGGGGCTAGGGAACACTGAAGCTTTCTTT. Protein product: CASSVPQGLGNTEAFF.

This clone was detected a few times. V usage is TRBV19 and J usage is TRBJ2-1, with 13 bases fitting TRBD2. The germline V gene encodes CDR1 LNHDA and CDR2 SQIVND (reference sequence). The CDR3 runs to 16 residues. The J segment lost 7 bases and the V segment lost 6 bases, leaving 9 bases of the junction unmatched. The chain's CDR3 is CASSFSLAGGGNEQFF. The CDR3 DNA sequence: TGTGCCAGTAGCTTCTCACTAGCGGGAGGGGGTAATGAGCAGTTCTTC.

The rearrangement joins TRBV19 to TRBJ1-2; D uncertain. This CDR3 has 13 amino acids. Germline CDR1 and CDR2: LNHDA and SQIVND (reference sequence). V lost 3 bases and J lost 6, with 11 bases in between. The CDR3 nucleotides are TGTGCCAGTAGTATCCTGACACCTAATGGCTACACCTTC. Translation: CASSILTPNGYTF.

The chain joins TRBV30 to TRBJ1-4; possibly TRBD1 for D (5 bases). CDR1 GTSNPN and CDR2 SVGIG come from the germline V gene (reference sequence). The V end lost 2 bases, the J end lost 6 bases, and 16 bases lay between the germline ends. This CDR3 is 15 amino acids long. The CDR3 region is CAWSLPQGVDEKLFF. CDR3 in DNA: TGTGCCTGGAGTCTCCCCCAGGGTGTAGATGAAAAACTGTTTTTT. The full variable domain, with the rest looked up from reference TRBV30 and TRBJ1-4, is SQTIHQWPATLVQPVGSPLSLECTVEGTSNPNLYWYRQAAGRGLQLLFYSVGIGQISSEVPQNLSASRPQDRQFILSSKKLLLSDSGFYLCAWSLPQGVDEKLFFGSGTQLSVL.

V is TRBV9 and J is TRBJ2-1; TRBD1 is a possible D gene (5 bases). This CDR3 is built from 13 residues. CDR1 SGDLS and CDR2 YYNGEE come from the germline V gene. V was trimmed by 1 base and J by 12 bases, leaving 14 bases between them. CDR3 sequence reads: CASSVLGLQGQFF. For the CDR3, the DNA is TGTGCCAGCAGCGTACTCGGCCTCCAGGGGCAGTTCTTC. Drawing the rest from reference TRBV9 and TRBJ2-1, the complete variable domain is DSGVTQTPKHLITATGQRVTLRCSPRSGDLSVYWYQQSLDQGLQFLIQYYNGEERAKGNILERFSAQQFPDLHSELNLSSLELGDSALYFCASSVLGLQGQFFGPGTRLTVL.

The chain has TRBV27 and TRBJ1-1; a weak D match, TRBD1 (5 bases). The CDR3 covers 15 residues. V dropped 4 bases and J dropped 2 bases, with 14 bases sitting between them. Looked up from germline, CDR1 is MNHEY and CDR2 is SMNVEV (reference sequence). CDR3 nucleotide sequence: TGTGCCAGCAGTTCGATGGGGGGAGGAAACACTGAAGCTTTCTTT. Its translation: CASSSMGGGNTEAFF.

This rearrangement joins TRBV7-2 to TRBJ2-3; 8 nucleotides agree with TRBD2. The V and J ends lost 2 bases and 2 bases, in that order; junction bases with no gene match: 6. This CDR3 region has 16 residues. Germline V gene data show CDR1 as SGHTA and CDR2 as FQGNSA. For the CDR3, the DNA is TGTGCCAGCAGCTTATTTGCGGGGGGTGCCACAGATACGCAGTATTTT. Encoded protein: CASSLFAGGATDTQYF.

This chain uses TRBV6-5 with TRBJ1-2; tentative D call: TRBD1 (5 bases). CDR1 and CDR2 from the germline V gene are MNHEY and SVGAGI. Between the trimmed V and J ends, which lost 4 bases and 5 bases, there was a span of 11 bases. This CDR3 is 13 amino acids long. Here the CDR3 reads CASSLGLVYGYTF. CDR3 nucleotides: TGTGCCAGCAGTTTGGGGCTCGTTTATGGCTACACCTTC.

This CDR3 reads CASSLVGAGQFSYEQYF. CDR3 nucleotide sequence: TGTGCCAGCAGCTTGGTGGGGGCGGGACAGTTTAGCTACGAGCAGTACTTC. The chain carries TRBV5-5 and TRBJ2-7; perhaps TRBD1 as D (7 bases). This CDR3 is 17 amino acids long. The V and J ends lost 0 bases and 3 bases respectively, with 19 bases between them. Germline assignment: CDR1 SGHKS and CDR2 YYEKEE (reference sequence). Looking up the rest from reference TRBV5-5 and TRBJ2-7 gives the full variable domain: DAGVTQSPTHLIKTRGQQVTLRCSPISGHKSVSWYQQVLGQGPQFIFQYYEKEERGRGNFPDRFSARQFPNYSSELNVNALLLGDSALYLCASSLVGAGQFSYEQYFGPGTRLTVT.

This chain connects TRBV9 to TRBJ1-4; TRBD1 matches 8 bases. This CDR3 spans 18 amino acids. V shed 4 bases, J shed 4 bases, and the junction held 15 bases outside the gene matches. Germline CDR1 is SGDLS and CDR2 is YYNGEE. CDR3 amino acids: CASSPRGQGILGNEKLFF. CDR3 DNA sequence: TGTGCCAGCAGCCCCCGCGGACAGGGAATTTTGGGTAATGAAAAACTGTTTTTT.

V is TRBV4-2 and J is TRBJ1-5; D is ambiguous. The CDR3 spans 15 residues. V was pared by 1 base and J by 0 bases, with 7 bases between. Germline assignment: CDR1 LGHNA and CDR2 YNFKEQ. CDR3 nucleotides: TGTGCCAGCAGCCAAGCGATCGGTAGCAATCAGCCCCAGCATTTT. It specifies CASSQAIGSNQPQHF.

The chain links TRBV11-2 to TRBJ2-1; TRBD2 matches 8 bases. Germline-derived CDR1 and CDR2 are SGHAT and FQNNGV. V lost 8 bases and J lost 11; bases outside the gene matches: 14. The CDR3 loop spans 14 amino acids. The chain's CDR3 is CASRGLGAGGQQFF. In DNA, the CDR3 is TGTGCCAGCCGCGGGCTGGGGGCGGGGGGCCAGCAGTTCTTC. The entire variable domain, with the rest obtained from reference TRBV11-2 and TRBJ2-1, is as follows: EAGVAQSPRYKIIEKRQSVAFWCNPISGHATLYWYQQILGQGPKLLIQFQNNGVVDDSQLPKDRFSAERLKGVDSTLKIQPAKLEDSAVYLCASRGLGAGGQQFFGPGTRLTVL.

V gene TRBV9 combines with J gene TRBJ2-3; D is unresolved. Germline CDR1 and CDR2: SGDLS and YYNGEE. This CDR3 has 13 amino acids. V lost 2 bases and J 2 bases, leaving 6 bases between the germline ends. The CDR3 sequence is CASSVAFTDTQYF. The CDR3 coding sequence is TGTGCCAGCAGCGTGGCTTTCACAGATACGCAGTATTTT. Looking up the rest from reference TRBV9 and TRBJ2-3 gives the full variable domain: DSGVTQTPKHLITATGQRVTLRCSPRSGDLSVYWYQQSLDQGLQFLIQYYNGEERAKGNILERFSAQQFPDLHSELNLSSLELGDSALYFCASSVAFTDTQYFGPGTRLTVL.

V gene TRBV27 combines with J gene TRBJ2-7; 14 positions agree with TRBD2. Germline CDR1 and CDR2: MNHEY and SMNVEV (reference sequence). This CDR3 spans 16 amino acids. Unmatched junction bases numbered 6, after V lost 5 bases and J lost 3 bases. The CDR3 loop is CASSPRLAGGGYEQYF. The CDR3 DNA follows: TGTGCCAGCAGTCCCCGACTAGCGGGAGGGGGCTACGAGCAGTACTTC.

This clone appeared a single time. The chain links TRBV19 to TRBJ2-3, with TRBD2 as a possible D gene (6 bases). Germline CDR1 LNHDA, CDR2 SQIVND (reference sequence). Trimming took off 5 bases at V and 2 bases at J, with 11 bases between the two ends. The CDR3 covers 14 residues. CDR3 in DNA: TGTGCCAGTAGTTGGGGACTTACCACAGATACGCAGTATTTT. Its translation is CASSWGLTTDTQYF.

This sequence joins TRBV4-2 and TRBJ2-2; the match to TRBD2 covers 9 bases. In germline, CDR1 is LGHNA, CDR2 YNFKEQ. The V gene end was trimmed by 0 bases and the J gene end by 1 base; junction bases not matched to a gene: 6. CDR3 length: 18 residues. The CDR3 DNA is TGTGCCAGCAGCCAAGATAGCGGGAGCGTTAAGAACACCGGGGAGCTGTTTTTT. It is translated as CASSQDSGSVKNTGELFF.

V is TRBV19 and J is TRBJ1-1, with D perhaps matching TRBD1 (5 bases). Germline CDR1 is LNHDA and CDR2 is SQIVND (reference sequence). This CDR3 is 14 amino acids long. V was clipped by 7 bases and J by 2 bases, with 14 bases between them. CDR3 residues: CASTLEGTNTEAFF. DNA of the CDR3: TGTGCCAGTACCCTTGAGGGGACTAACACTGAAGCTTTCTTT.

A single count supports this clone. This chain links TRBV15 with TRBJ1-5, with D uncertain. Trimming stripped 1 base from V and 5 bases from J, with 12 bases between. Germline V CDR1 and CDR2: LNHNV, YYDKDF (reference sequence). The CDR3 loop spans 15 amino acids. The CDR3 DNA is TGTGCCACCAGCAGAGTACCGACAACTCATCAGCCCCAGCATTTT. This codes for CATSRVPTTHQPQHF.